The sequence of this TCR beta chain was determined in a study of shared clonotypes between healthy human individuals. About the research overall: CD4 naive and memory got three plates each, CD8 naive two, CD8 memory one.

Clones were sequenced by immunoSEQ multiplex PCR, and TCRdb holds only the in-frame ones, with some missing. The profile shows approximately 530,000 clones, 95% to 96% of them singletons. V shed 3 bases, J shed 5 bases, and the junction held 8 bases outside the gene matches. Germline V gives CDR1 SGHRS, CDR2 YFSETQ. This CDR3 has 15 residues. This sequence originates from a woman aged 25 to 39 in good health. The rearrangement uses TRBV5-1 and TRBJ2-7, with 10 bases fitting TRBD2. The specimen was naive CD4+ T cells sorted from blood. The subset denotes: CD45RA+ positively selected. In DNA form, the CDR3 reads TGCGCCAGCAGCTCAACCTCCGGGACTAGCGACGAGCAGTACTTC. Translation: CASSSTSGTSDEQYF.